The next 11 T cell receptor beta chains were all read from a single sample in a study of T cells after yellow fever vaccination. TCRdb analysed the 5' RACE reads with MiXCR anew, one entry per CDR3 protein. The sample has more than 9,500 distinct CDR3 sequences; 5.8% are singletons. The source was PBMCs, either bulk or a sorted T-cell subset (CD4+, CD8+, memory, or dextramer-sorted; not recorded which), collected on the day of the yellow fever booster vaccination. The receptors were gathered from a man between 25 and 39 years old who received the YFV17D yellow fever vaccine.

This clonotype was seen ten or more times. The CDR3 sequence is CASSYLTPNTEAFF. Here the CDR3 DNA reads TGTGCCAGCAGTTACTTGACCCCGAACACTGAAGCTTTCTTT. V usage is TRBV6-2 or TRBV6-3 and J usage is TRBJ1-1; no reliable D call. V was pared by 1 base and J by 1 base, with 7 bases between. CDR1 MNHEY and CDR2 SVGEGT come from the germline V gene. The CDR3 is made up of 14 amino acids.

There are many counts of this clonotype. The chain is built from TRBV12-3 or TRBV12-4 and TRBJ1-1; D unclear. V dropped 1 base and J dropped 4 bases, with 10 bases sitting between them. The CDR3 is 14 amino acids. The CDR3 is CASSLVRGSTEAFF. The CDR3 DNA reads TGTGCCAGCAGTTTAGTAAGAGGATCCACTGAAGCTTTCTTT.

The sample holds a few counts of this clonotype. At one end the junction does not follow the germline gene, possibly because of a read error. The CDR3 DNA reads TGCTGTGCTAGGCCTGGGACTAGCGGGAGAGCAAACTACGAGCAGTACTTC. Residues: CCARPGTSGRANYEQYF. V gene TRBV20-1 combines with J gene TRBJ2-7, with 14 bases that match TRBD2. This CDR3 is 17 amino acids long. CDR1 and CDR2 from the germline V gene are DFQATT and SNEGSKA (reference sequence).

This clonotype was counted only a few times. This sequence joins TRBV7-2 and TRBJ2-1; no clear D. V gave up 0 bases and J gave up 5 bases, with 5 bases separating them. The germline V gene has CDR1 SGHTA and CDR2 FQGNSA. The CDR3 spans 13 residues. CDR3 bases: TGTGCCAGCAGCTTAGCCCGAGACAATGAGCAGTTCTTC. Its protein product is CASSLARDNEQFF.

This clonotype occurred many times. Compared with germline, one end of the junction differs, possibly owing to a read error. This chain uses TRBV7-8 with TRBJ2-2; 9 bases are a match to TRBD2. The germline CDR1 and CDR2 sequences are SGHVS and FQNEAQ. The CDR3 is made up of 16 amino acids. CDR3 in amino acids: CASTLRSGSNTGELFF. The DNA for the CDR3 is TGTGCCAGCACCTTACGTAGCGGGAGCAACACCGGGGAGCTGTTTTTT.

A few counts support this clonotype. The chain carries TRBV5-4 and TRBJ2-7; weak D call: TRBD2 (5 bases). CDR1 SGHNT and CDR2 YYREEE come from the germline V gene (reference sequence). Deletions cut 3 bases from V and 2 bases from J, with 12 bases between. This CDR3 has 14 amino acids. DNA of the CDR3: TGTGCCAGCAGCTCAATTAGCGAGCCCTACGAGCAGTACTTC. The encoded protein is CASSSISEPYEQYF.

This clonotype is categorized as medium-sized. This chain connects TRBV4-2 to TRBJ2-5; 7 bases map to TRBD2. This CDR3 has 15 amino acids. CDR1 LGHNA and CDR2 YNFKEQ come from the germline V gene. Trimming at V came to 2 bases and at J to 3 bases, leaving 6 bases not matched to a gene. This CDR3 reads CASSQPLLAEETQYF. The CDR3 nucleotides read TGTGCCAGCAGCCAACCCCTTCTAGCGGAAGAGACCCAGTACTTC.

At least ten counts were recorded for this clonotype. This sequence joins TRBV30 and TRBJ2-1, with TRBD2 matching 12 bases. CDR1 and CDR2 (germline): GTSNPN, SVGIG (reference sequence). The CDR3 extends over 14 amino acids. With V trimmed by 2 bases and J by 7 bases, 3 bases remained unmatched. The chain's CDR3 is CAWSRTSGTNEQFF. The CDR3 DNA reads TGTGCCTGGAGTCGGACTAGCGGGACAAATGAGCAGTTCTTC. Full variable domain (remainder filled in from reference TRBV30 and TRBJ2-1): SQTIHQWPATLVQPVGSPLSLECTVEGTSNPNLYWYRQAAGRGLQLLFYSVGIGQISSEVPQNLSASRPQDRQFILSSKKLLLSDSGFYLCAWSRTSGTNEQFFGPGTRLTVL.

The table lists this clonotype with many counts. The V call is TRBV10-3, the J call TRBJ2-7, with 8 positions matching TRBD2. This CDR3 is built from 18 residues. J was trimmed by 0 bases and V by 8 bases; bases with no gene match: 18. In germline, CDR1 is ENHRY, CDR2 SYGVKD. The CDR3 is CAIRGGSYSSGDSYEQYF. The CDR3 nucleotides are TGTGCCATCCGGGGGGGCAGTTACTCTAGCGGCGACTCCTACGAGCAGTACTTC.

This clonotype has ten or more counts. The rearrangement joins TRBV5-1 to TRBJ2-2; 11 bases line up with TRBD1. CDR3 size: 17 residues. V lost 4 bases and J lost 2; bases outside the gene matches: 7. The V gene's germline CDR1 is SGHRS and CDR2 YFSETQ. CDR3 protein: CASSTGQGVANTGELFF. DNA of the CDR3: TGCGCCAGCAGCACGGGACAGGGGGTTGCAAACACCGGGGAGCTGTTTTTT.

This clonotype is labeled medium-sized. This rearrangement joins TRBV4-3 to TRBJ1-6, with D possibly TRBD1 on 5 matching bases. Trimming cost V 1 base and J 10 bases, with 14 bases left between them. There are 15 residues in the CDR3. CDR1 is LGHNA, CDR2 YSLEER, per germline. CDR3 loop: CASSQARDPRSPLHF. The CDR3 nucleotides read TGCGCCAGCAGCCAAGCTCGGGACCCGAGGTCACCCCTCCACTTT.